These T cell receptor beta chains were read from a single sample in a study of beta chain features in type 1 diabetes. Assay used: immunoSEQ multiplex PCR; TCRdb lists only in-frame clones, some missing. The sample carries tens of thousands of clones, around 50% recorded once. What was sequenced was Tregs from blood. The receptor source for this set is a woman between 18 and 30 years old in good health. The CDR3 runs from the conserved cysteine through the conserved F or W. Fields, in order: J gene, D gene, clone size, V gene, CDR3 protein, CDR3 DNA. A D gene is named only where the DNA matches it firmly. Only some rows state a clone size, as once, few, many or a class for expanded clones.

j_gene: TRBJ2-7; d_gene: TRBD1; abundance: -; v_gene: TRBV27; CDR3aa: CASSLGATGEPYEQYF; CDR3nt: TGTGCCAGCAGTTTAGGAGCGACAGGGGAACCCTACGAGCAGTACTTC
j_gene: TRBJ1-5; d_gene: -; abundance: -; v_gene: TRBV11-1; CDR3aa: CASSPGQNNQPQHF; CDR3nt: TGTGCCAGCAGCCCAGGACAGAACAATCAGCCCCAGCATTTT
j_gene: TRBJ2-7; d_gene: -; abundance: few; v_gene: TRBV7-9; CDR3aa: CASSPNPGYGRDEQYF; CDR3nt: TGTGCCAGCAGTCCAAACCCAGGGTACGGAAGGGACGAGCAGTACTTC
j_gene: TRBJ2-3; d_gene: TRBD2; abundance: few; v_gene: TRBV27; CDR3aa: CASSSRTSGRGADTQYF; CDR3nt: TGTGCCAGCAGTTCCCGGACTAGCGGGAGAGGGGCAGATACGCAGTATTTT
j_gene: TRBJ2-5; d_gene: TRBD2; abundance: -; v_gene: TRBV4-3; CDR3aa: CASSQGSAGRQETQYF; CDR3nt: TGCGCCAGCAGCCAAGGATCAGCGGGAAGACAAGAGACCCAGTACTTC
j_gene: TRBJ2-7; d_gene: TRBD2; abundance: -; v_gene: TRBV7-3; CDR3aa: CASSPTSGRGSSYEQYF; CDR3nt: TGTGCCAGCAGCCCCACTAGCGGAAGGGGAAGCTCCTACGAGCAGTACTTC
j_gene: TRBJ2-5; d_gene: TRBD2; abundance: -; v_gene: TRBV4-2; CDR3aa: CASSQAFGLAGGGETQYF; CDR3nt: TGTGCCAGCAGCCAAGCCTTCGGACTAGCGGGAGGGGGGGAGACCCAGTACTTC
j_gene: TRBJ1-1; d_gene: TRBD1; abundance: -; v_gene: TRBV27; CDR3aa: CASSKDRGWTEAFF; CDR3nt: TGTGCCAGCAGTAAAGACAGGGGATGGACTGAAGCTTTCTTT
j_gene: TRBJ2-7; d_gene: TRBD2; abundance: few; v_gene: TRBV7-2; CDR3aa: CASSAPTLAGWGYEQYF; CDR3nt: TGTGCCAGCAGCGCACCGACCCTAGCGGGATGGGGGTACGAGCAGTACTTC
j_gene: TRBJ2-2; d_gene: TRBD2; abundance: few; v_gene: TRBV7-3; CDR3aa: CASSLRAGGFIANTGELFF; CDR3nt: TGTGCCAGCAGCTTAAGGGCGGGAGGATTCATCGCGAACACCGGGGAGCTGTTTTTT
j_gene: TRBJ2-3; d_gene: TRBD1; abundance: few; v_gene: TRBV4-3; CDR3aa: CASSQAGQGLDTQYF; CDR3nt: TGCGCCAGCAGCCAGGCTGGACAGGGATTGGATACGCAGTATTTT
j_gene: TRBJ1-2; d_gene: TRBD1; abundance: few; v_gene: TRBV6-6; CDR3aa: CASSYADREGDGYTF; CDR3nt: TGTGCCAGCAGTTACGCAGACAGGGAAGGGGATGGCTACACCTTC
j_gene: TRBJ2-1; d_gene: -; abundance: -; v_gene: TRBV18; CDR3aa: CASSQGVLLNEQFF; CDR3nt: TGTGCCAGCTCACAGGGGGTTCTTCTCAATGAGCAGTTCTTC
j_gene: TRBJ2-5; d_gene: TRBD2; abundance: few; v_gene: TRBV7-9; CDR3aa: CASSSPLRGARPPTQYF; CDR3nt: TGTGCCAGCAGCTCGCCATTGCGGGGGGCGCGTCCCCCGACCCAGTACTTC
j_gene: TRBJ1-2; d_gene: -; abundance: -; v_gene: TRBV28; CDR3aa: CASSLGRNSFYGYTF; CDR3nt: TGTGCCAGCAGTTTGGGCAGGAACTCTTTCTATGGCTACACCTTC
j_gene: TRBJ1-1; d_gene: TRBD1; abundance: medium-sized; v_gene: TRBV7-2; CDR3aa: CASSLDRMNTEAFF; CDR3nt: TGTGCCAGCAGCTTGGACAGGATGAACACTGAAGCTTTCTTT
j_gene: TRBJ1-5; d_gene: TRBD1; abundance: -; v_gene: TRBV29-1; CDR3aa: CSAETGGGQPQHF; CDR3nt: TGCAGCGCCGAGACAGGGGGAGGTCAGCCCCAGCATTTT
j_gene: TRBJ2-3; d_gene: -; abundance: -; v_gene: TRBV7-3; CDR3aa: CASSLTGGGDTQYF; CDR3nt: TGTGCCAGCAGCTTAACGGGAGGCGGAGATACGCAGTATTTT
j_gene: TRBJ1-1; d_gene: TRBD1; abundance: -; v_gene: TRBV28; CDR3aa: CASSFKSGGAFF; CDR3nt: TGTGCCAGCAGTTTTAAGTCAGGGGGAGCTTTCTTT
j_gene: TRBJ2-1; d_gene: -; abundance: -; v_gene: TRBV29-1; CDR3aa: CSVRAQRVINEQFF; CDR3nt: TGCAGCGTCCGGGCCCAGCGGGTGATAAATGAGCAGTTCTTC
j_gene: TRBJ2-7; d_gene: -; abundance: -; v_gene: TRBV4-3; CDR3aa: CASSQDLSNEQYF; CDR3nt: TGCGCCAGCAGCCAAGATTTAAGCAACGAGCAGTACTTC
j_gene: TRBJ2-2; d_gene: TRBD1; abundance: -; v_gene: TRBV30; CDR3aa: CAWSSGQGFAGELFF; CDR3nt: TGTGCCTGGAGTTCGGGACAGGGGTTCGCCGGGGAGCTGTTTTTT
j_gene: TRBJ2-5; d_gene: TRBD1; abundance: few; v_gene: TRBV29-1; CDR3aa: CSVAGLPTGGWETQYF; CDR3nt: TGCAGCGTTGCAGGATTACCGACAGGGGGGTGGGAGACCCAGTACTTC
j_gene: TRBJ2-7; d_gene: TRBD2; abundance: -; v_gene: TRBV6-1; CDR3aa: CASKKDGRAYEQYF; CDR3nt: TGTGCCAGCAAGAAAGACGGGAGGGCCTACGAGCAGTACTTC
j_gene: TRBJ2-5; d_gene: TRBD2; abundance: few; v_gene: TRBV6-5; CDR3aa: CASRSTGTSFQTQYF; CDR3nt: TGTGCCAGCAGGTCGACCGGGACTAGTTTTCAGACCCAGTACTTC
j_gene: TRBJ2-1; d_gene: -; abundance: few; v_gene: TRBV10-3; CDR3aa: CAISEVHNEQFF; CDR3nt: TGTGCCATCAGCGAGGTCCATAATGAGCAGTTCTTC
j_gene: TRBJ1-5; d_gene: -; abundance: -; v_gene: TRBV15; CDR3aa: CATSLVNQPQHF; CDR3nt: TGTGCCACCAGCCTCGTCAATCAGCCCCAGCATTTT
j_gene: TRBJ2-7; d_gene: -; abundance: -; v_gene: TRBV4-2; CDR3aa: CASSQTQGLYEQYF; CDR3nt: TGTGCCAGCAGCCAAACCCAGGGGCTCTACGAGCAGTACTTC
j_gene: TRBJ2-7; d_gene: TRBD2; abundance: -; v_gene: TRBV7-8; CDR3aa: CASSWGLAAEEQYF; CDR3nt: TGTGCCAGCAGCTGGGGACTAGCAGCTGAGGAGCAGTACTTC
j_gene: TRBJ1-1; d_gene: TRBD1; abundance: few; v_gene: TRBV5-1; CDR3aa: CASSLDQGARSTEAFF; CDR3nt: TGCGCCAGCAGCTTGGATCAGGGGGCGCGGAGCACTGAAGCTTTCTTT
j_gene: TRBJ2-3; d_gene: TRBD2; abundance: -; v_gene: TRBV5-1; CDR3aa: CASSLGSGRSTDTQYF; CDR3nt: TGCGCCAGCAGCTTGGGTAGCGGGAGGAGCACAGATACGCAGTATTTT
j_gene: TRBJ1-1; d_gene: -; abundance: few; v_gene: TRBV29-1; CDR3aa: CSVASSLNTEAFF; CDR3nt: TGCAGCGTTGCGAGCTCCCTGAACACTGAAGCTTTCTTT
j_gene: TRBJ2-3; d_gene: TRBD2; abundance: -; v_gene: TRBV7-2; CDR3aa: CASSSGLAADTQYF; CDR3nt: TGTGCCAGCAGCTCGGGACTAGCTGCCGATACGCAGTATTTT
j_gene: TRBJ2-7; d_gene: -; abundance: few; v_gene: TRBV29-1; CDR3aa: CSVGSVFREQYF; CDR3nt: TGCAGCGTCGGTAGCGTTTTCCGCGAGCAGTACTTC
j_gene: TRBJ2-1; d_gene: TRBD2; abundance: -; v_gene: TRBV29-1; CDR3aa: CSAILAGGFNEQFF; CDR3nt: TGCAGCGCTATACTAGCGGGAGGTTTCAATGAGCAGTTCTTC
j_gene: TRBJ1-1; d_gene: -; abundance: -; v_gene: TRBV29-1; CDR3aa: CGGIRNTEAFF; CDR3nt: TGCGGTGGCATTCGGAACACTGAAGCTTTCTTT
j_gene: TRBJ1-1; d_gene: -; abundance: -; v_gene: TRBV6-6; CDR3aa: CASSGTSWNTEAFF; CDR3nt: TGTGCCAGCAGTGGTACATCCTGGAACACTGAAGCTTTCTTT
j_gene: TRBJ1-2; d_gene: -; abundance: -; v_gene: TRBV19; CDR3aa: CASSRTVQGYTF; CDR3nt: TGTGCCAGTAGCCGGACAGTCCAGGGCTACACCTTC
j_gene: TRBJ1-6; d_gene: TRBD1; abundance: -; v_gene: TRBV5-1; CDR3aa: CASSFADRSNSPLHF; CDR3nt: TGCGCCAGCAGCTTTGCGGACAGGAGTAATTCACCCCTCCACTTT
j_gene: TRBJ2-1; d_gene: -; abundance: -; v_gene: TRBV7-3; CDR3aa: CASSLRGSINEQFF; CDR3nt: TGTGCCAGCAGCTTAAGGGGCTCCATCAATGAGCAGTTCTTC
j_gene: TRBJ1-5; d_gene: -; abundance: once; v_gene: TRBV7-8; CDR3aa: CASSFSPDRGQPQHF; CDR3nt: TGTGCCAGCAGCTTTAGCCCCGATCGGGGTCAGCCCCAGCATTTT
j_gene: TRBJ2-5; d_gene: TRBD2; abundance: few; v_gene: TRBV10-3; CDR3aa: CAISEGTSRETQYF; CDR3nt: TGTGCCATCAGTGAGGGGACTAGCAGAGAGACCCAGTACTTC
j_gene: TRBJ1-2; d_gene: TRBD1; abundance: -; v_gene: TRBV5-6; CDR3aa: CASRSVGTANYGYTF; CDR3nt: TGTGCCAGCAGGTCCGTCGGGACAGCTAACTATGGCTACACCTTC
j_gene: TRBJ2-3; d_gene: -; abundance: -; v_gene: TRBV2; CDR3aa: CASRENVFSSTDTQYF; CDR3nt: TGTGCCTCAAGGGAGAATGTGTTTTCTAGCACAGATACGCAGTATTTT
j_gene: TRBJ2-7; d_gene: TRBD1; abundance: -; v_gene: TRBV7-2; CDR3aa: CASSSPGGYEQYF; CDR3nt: TGTGCCAGCAGCTCGCCAGGGGGATACGAGCAGTACTTC